This T cell receptor (beta chain) was retrieved from a study of blood T cell repertoires in COVID-19 (dated by TCRdb to 2018 to 2021). Regarding the research as a whole: Collaborator samples came from the United States, Italy and Spain and covered acute and convalescent phases of COVID-19. The samples were drawn from two sources: the first 160 participants of the ongoing ImmuneRACE study, and fewer than 1,500 subjects contributed by 6 global collaborators. Sample metadata almost always included a de-identified subject ID, COVID-19 status, age in years and sex. Where available, HLA class I and class II types were taken from metadata supplied by the sample provider and were not determined by assay-based typing. The repertoires were released in a freely available public database meant as a resource for research on the immune response to SARS-CoV-2. Deeply sampled blood TCRbeta repertoires from subjects exposed to, actively infected with, or recovered from COVID-19 were included in the dataset. The prospective study material was composed of cDNA or gDNA derived from T cells, B-cell-depleted T cells, or PBMCs. The investigation overall reported the following: How much clinical and demographic metadata was included differed by source and by participant, and the metadata was provided uncurated.

This clone was found a few times. Its antigen is still unknown. The sample holds no much larger clone one base away, and base qualities are not on file. TCRbeta CDR3 regions were amplified from genomic DNA using the immunoSEQ Assay, a bias-controlled multiplex PCR. On the authors' methods: The number of nucleated cells in each sample was estimated by amplification of reference gene primers within the assay. Sequence reads were collapsed and filtered to measure the absolute abundance of every unique TCRbeta CDR3 rearrangement. For each sample, productive Simpson clonality was calculated as the square root of Simpson's diversity index across productive rearrangements. TCRdb re-hosts the immuneACCESS table, in-frame sequences only. Its copies lack some clones; in the studies checked, an unresolved V gene accounts for under half of them, and the cause for the rest is not known. The V and J calls and the clone size are those of that table, but D and trimming were determined from the DNA. Here the sample has under 75,000 clones; roughly 84% occur a single time. Jointly, the top ten make up under 13% of the sample.

Between the V and J ends, shortened by 0 bases and 0 bases respectively, the junction contains 10 bases. Taken from cysteine to phenylalanine, the CDR3 has 17 residues. Just the 51-base CDR3 DNA is kept, in frame starting at base 1. CDR1 and CDR2 were assigned from the germline V gene as SGHRS and YFSETQ. Whole blood was collected in K2EDTA tubes by collaborating institutions according to the institutions' own protocols. For TCRbeta analysis, collaborators shipped samples in one of three forms: frozen whole blood, isolated PBMCs, or DNA extracted from either of those sample types. Sequencing used peripheral blood. This TCR was sampled from a woman younger than 35 with acute or convalescent COVID-19. The rearranged chain carries TRBV5-1 and TRBJ1-6; the D gene remains uncertain. This receptor has the CDR3 CASSLGAGDSYNSPLHF. The sequenced DNA: TGCGCCAGCAGCTTGGGGGCCGGGGACTCCTATAATTCACCCCTCCACTTT.